The T cell receptor (beta chain) under discussion was sequenced for a study of molecular identifiers for immune sequencing clone quantification. MiXCR, run by TCRdb on the PCR reads, gives a single entry per CDR3 protein. The sample includes more than 70,000 distinct CDR3 sequences, around a fifth seen only once; the top ten take around 1.1%. This clonotype was observed many times. Its matching antigen is unknown. CDR3 length equals 17 residues. Germline assignment: CDR1 LNHNV and CDR2 YYDKDF (reference sequence). J lost 6 bases, V lost 5 bases, and 14 bases had no gene match. Findings and limits, study-wide: Should identical TCR molecules share a barcode, the sizes of highly expanded clones could be underestimated.

The sample comprised naive CD8+ T cells from blood, with Jurkat cell RNA spiked in. Noted subset: FACS-sorted CD8+CD4-CCR7+CD45RA+ naive T cells. The chain is built from TRBV15 and TRBJ2-3; 10 bases map to TRBD2. This sequence originates from a human donor in good health. Some libraries in this study had Jurkat cell RNA spiked in. In DNA, the CDR3 is TGTGCCACCAGCTTGACGGTAGCGGGGGGAAACAGCGATACGCAGTATTTT. Amino acid sequence: CATSLTVAGGNSDTQYF.